This T cell receptor (beta chain) stems from a study of shared clonotypes between healthy human individuals (dated by TCRdb to the early 2020s). As for the study more broadly: A couple of women and a few men aged 18 to 49 years were included in the cohort. For each donor, CD4 naive and CD4 memory were each given three plates, CD8 naive was given two plates, and CD8 memory was given one plate. The study deeply sequenced blood TCR repertoires of several healthy adults to estimate repertoire size and the extent of clonotype sharing between individuals. To increase sequencing depth and limit assay-specific biases, TCR repertoire library preparation and sequencing were carried out by different laboratories using diverse techniques. Each donor's leukapheresis produced roughly between about 0.9 and 9.5 billion PBMCs.

Using the deep immunoSEQ assay, multiplex PCR amplified TCR CDR3 regions from genomic DNA. Genomic DNA extracted from each cell subset was distributed evenly over all wells of several immunoSEQ 96-well plates, and each plate served as one replicate. For sorted subsets, roughly 200 ng of genomic DNA, equivalent to 25,000 to 35,000 T cell genomes, went into each replicate PCR. Purified libraries were measured with a Qubit 3.0 fluorometer, size-checked on a Bioanalyzer 2100, and measured again with the KAPA Library Quantification kit. Every immunoSEQ 96-well plate was sequenced on a dedicated single-read 150-cycle Illumina NextSeq 550 flow cell. In the paper's pipeline: The immunoSEQ output contained only junctional sequences without quality scores, so filtering could not match that applied to full-length reads. Sequences were annotated with PyIR, a Python wrapper for IgBLAST v1.9, using IMGT germline references to assign V/J genes and CDR3. Reads were filtered out if the reads had weak V/J assignments (E-value above 1e-6), no CDR3, stop codons, out-of-frame junctions, or ambiguous translated residues. V3J clonotypes were defined as sequences sharing an identical inferred V gene, J gene, and CDR3 amino acid sequence. To compute the percentage overlap between repertoires, the number of shared unique clonotypes was divided by the size of the smaller repertoire. Repertoire richness was assessed with RTK rarefaction, the Chao1 estimator, and Recon v2.1 estimates of unobserved clonotypes. OLGA was used to compute generation probabilities for all TCRbeta clonotypes that the gDNA method yielded from a few donors. TCRdb stores this immuneACCESS table with in-frame sequences only. Part of the clones is absent; in the studies checked, under half of the shortfall reflects unresolved V genes, and no reason is known for the rest. V, J and clone size were drawn from that table, and D and trimming were deduced from the DNA. This sample comprises more than 500,000 clones, roughly 95% of them detected only once. The ten largest clones capture about 0.06% of the sample.

About this clone: It has no known antigen specificity. No base quality information exists; no much larger clone differs at one position.

Healthy HIV-negative adults with no recently reported acute infections or vaccinations were included as donors. All donors were Caucasian adults living in Nashville, Tennessee, USA. CD4+ T cells were enriched by magnetic negative selection, after which naive cells were positively selected on CD45RA and the negative fraction was taken as the memory subset. After blood collection by leukapheresis, PBMCs were isolated using Ficoll-Histopaque density gradient centrifugation and then cryopreserved in the vapor phase of liquid nitrogen. Analytical flow cytometry was used to check the purity and quantity of every magnetically sorted T cell population. From each sorted fraction, genomic DNA was isolated and quantified by UV absorbance on a Nanodrop 2000c. Trimming takes 6 bases off V and 0 bases off J; junction bases not matched to a gene: 7. Per the germline V gene (reference sequence), LNHDA is the CDR1 and SQIVND is the CDR2. From its cysteine to its phenylalanine, the CDR3 spans 15 amino acids. The CDR3 DNA has 45 bases and is translated from base 1.

Study-level results and caveats: Because the study included only a small number of donors, the genetic and exposure-history diversity represented was limited. Sampling was restricted to blood, and TCR repertoires in tissue are likely to differ from TCR repertoires in blood. Sharing across a few donors was observed for about 4.8% of naive CD4, less than 4% of naive CD8, over 2% of memory CD4, and around 0.4% of memory CD8 clonotypes. Pairwise subsampling led to the expectation that sequencing depth would affect the degree of clonotype sharing among donors. Clonotypes shared by all four sorted-subset donors showed higher generation probabilities than non-shared clonotypes. Naive subsets generally had larger estimated clonotype richness than memory subsets did. Even with the large sequencing depth, rarefaction of the sorted-subset datasets indicated that sequencing was incomplete.

The clonotype was recovered from a woman aged 25 to 45 in good health. The specimen was naive CD4+ T cells sorted from blood. The sample's cell subset or site label, decoded: CD45RA+ positively selected. The sequence joins TRBV19 to TRBJ1-2, with 7 bases aligning to TRBD1. The CDR3 region: CASSFQRGPNYGYTF. The DNA sequence is TGTGCCAGTAGCTTCCAGAGGGGGCCTAACTATGGCTACACCTTC.